Shown below are 2 T cell receptor beta chains from a single sample sequenced in a study of T cells in Graves' hyperthyroidism and ophthalmopathy. There were TCR beta CDR3 regions amplified from RNA transcripts. The TCR CDR3 first-round RT-PCR relied on the HTBI primer set. MiXCR, run by TCRdb on the multiplex PCR reads, gives a single entry per CDR3 protein. The data hold around 430,000 distinct CDR3 sequences, with 15% observed a single time. The sequenced material came from blood. These TCRs come from a young woman with Graves' hyperthyroidism.

There are a few counts of this clonotype. V is TRBV15 and J is TRBJ2-7; TRBD2 is a possible D gene (6 bases). Germline V gene data show CDR1 as LNHNV and CDR2 as YYDKDF (reference sequence). V was pared by 8 bases and J by 3 bases, with 17 bases between. This CDR3 is built from 14 residues. CDR3 protein: CATASDGGVYEQYF. CDR3 in DNA: TGTGCCACCGCGTCGGATGGCGGGGTCTACGAGCAGTACTTC.

J is TRBJ2-1 and V is TRBV29-1; unclear D gene. Germline-derived CDR1 and CDR2 are SQVTM and ANQGSEA. Trimming removed 2 bases at V and 4 bases at J, with 6 bases between. This CDR3 region has 12 residues. Here the CDR3 reads CSVEPQYNEQFF. The CDR3 nucleotides read TGCAGCGTTGAACCCCAATACAATGAGCAGTTCTTC.